What follows are 2 T cell receptor beta chains derived from one specimen sequenced in a study of CD8 T cells in Susac syndrome. Reverse transcription of roughly 0.45 to 1 ug RNA was carried out with random hexamers. TCRdb passed the immunoSEQ multiplex PCR reads through MiXCR, listing each CDR3 protein once. Here the sample spans approximately 150,000 distinct CDR3 sequences, approximately 93% being singletons. Specimen: CD4+ T cells from PBMCs. The receptors shown here come from a human donor with multiple sclerosis.

The rearrangement joins TRBV6-2 or TRBV6-3 to TRBJ2-7; no clear D. CDR1 MNHEY and CDR2 SVGEGT come from the germline V gene. The CDR3 consists of 14 residues. Deletions cut 1 base from V and 2 bases from J, with 9 bases between. CDR3 DNA: TGTGCCAGCAGTTACTTCCTTACTCCCTACGAGCAGTACTTC. Residues: CASSYFLTPYEQYF.

The CDR3, as DNA: TGTGCCACCAGCAGAGATAGGGCGGATACGCAGTATTTT. Residues: CATSRDRADTQYF. The gene calls are TRBV15 and TRBJ2-3; D gene unclear. There are 13 residues in the CDR3. Germline CDR1 reads LNHNV; CDR2 reads YYDKDF (reference sequence). With 0 bases removed from V and 6 bases from J, the gap between germline ends came to 7 bases.